Below, one T cell receptor (beta chain) is given with its context. Its target is unknown. The V segment lost 2 bases and the J segment 3 bases; nucleotides outside the gene matches: 9. This CDR3 has 15 residues. From germline, CDR1 is GTSNPN and CDR2 SVGIG (reference sequence). The sample comes from a study of Graves' ophthalmopathy and Graves' hyperthyroidism. Whole-study findings and limits: Blood also carried most expanded thyroid clonotypes exceeding 0.001 frequency. A 13-signature model separated ophthalmopathy from stable hyperthyroidism, about 90% sensitivity, just over 80% specificity.

Out of around 10 ml of fresh peripheral blood, PBMCs were obtained. As the template, RNA transcripts were used to amplify TCR beta CDR3 regions. In the first round, RT-PCR was carried out with HTBI primers, and a multiplex PCR formed the second round. MiXCR was run by TCRdb on the multiplex PCR reads, yielding one entry per CDR3 protein. The repertoire holds approximately 330,000 distinct CDR3 sequences, 17% seen once, with 12% in the top ten. The TCR was taken from an adult man with Graves' ophthalmopathy. The chain couples TRBV30 to TRBJ2-7; 8 nucleotides line up with TRBD1. Sequenced input: peripheral blood. The CDR3 loop is CAWSPTGGRFYEQYF. CDR3 coding DNA: TGTGCCTGGAGTCCAACAGGGGGACGTTTCTACGAGCAGTACTTC.